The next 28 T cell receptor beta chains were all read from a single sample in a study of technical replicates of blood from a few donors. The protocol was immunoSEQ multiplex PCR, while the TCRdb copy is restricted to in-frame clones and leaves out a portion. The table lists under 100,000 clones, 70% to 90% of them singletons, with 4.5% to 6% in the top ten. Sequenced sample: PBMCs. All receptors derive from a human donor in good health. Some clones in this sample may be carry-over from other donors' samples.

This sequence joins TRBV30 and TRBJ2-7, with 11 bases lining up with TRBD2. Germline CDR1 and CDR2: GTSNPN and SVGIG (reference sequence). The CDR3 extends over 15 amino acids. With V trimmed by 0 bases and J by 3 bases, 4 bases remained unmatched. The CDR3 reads CAWSVTSGRYYEQYF. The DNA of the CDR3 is TGTGCCTGGAGTGTAACTAGCGGGAGATACTACGAGCAGTACTTC.

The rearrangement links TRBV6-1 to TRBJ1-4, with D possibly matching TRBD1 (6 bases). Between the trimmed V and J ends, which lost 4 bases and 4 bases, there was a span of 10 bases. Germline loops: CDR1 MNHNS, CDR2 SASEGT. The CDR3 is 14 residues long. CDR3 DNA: TGTGCCAGCAGTGTCCGGGACAATAATGAAAAACTGTTTTTT. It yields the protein CASSVRDNNEKLFF.

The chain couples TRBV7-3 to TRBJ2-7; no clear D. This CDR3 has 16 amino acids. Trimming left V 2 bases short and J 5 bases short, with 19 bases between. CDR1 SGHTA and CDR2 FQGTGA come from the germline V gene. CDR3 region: CASSLSPRYRTNEQYF. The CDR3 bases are TGTGCCAGCAGCTTATCCCCCCGCTACCGAACCAACGAGCAGTACTTC.

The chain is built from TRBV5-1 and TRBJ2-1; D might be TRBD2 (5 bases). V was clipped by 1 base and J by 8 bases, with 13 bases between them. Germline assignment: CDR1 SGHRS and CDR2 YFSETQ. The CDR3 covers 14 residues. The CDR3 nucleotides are TGCGCCAGCAGCTTGAGGCTTGGGAGCGATGAGCAGTTCTTC. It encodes CASSLRLGSDEQFF.

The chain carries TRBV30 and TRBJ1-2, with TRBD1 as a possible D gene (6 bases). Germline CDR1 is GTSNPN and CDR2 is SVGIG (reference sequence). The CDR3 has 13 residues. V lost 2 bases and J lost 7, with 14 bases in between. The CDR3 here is CAWSPQGVAGYTF. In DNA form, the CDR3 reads TGTGCCTGGAGTCCACAGGGCGTAGCTGGCTACACCTTC. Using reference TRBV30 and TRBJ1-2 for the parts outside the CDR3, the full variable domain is SQTIHQWPATLVQPVGSPLSLECTVEGTSNPNLYWYRQAAGRGLQLLFYSVGIGQISSEVPQNLSASRPQDRQFILSSKKLLLSDSGFYLCAWSPQGVAGYTFGSGTRLTVV.

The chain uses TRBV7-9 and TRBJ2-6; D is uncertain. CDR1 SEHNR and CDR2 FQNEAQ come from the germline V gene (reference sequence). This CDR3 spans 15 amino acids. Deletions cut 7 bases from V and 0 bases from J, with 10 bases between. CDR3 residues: CASTPPSSGANVLTF. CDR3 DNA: TGTGCCAGCACTCCCCCCAGCTCTGGGGCCAACGTCCTGACTTTC.

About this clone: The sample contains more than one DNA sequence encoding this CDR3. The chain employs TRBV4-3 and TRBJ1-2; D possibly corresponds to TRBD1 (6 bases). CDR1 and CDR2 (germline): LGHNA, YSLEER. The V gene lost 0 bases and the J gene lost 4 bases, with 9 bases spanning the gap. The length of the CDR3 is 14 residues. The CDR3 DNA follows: TGCGCCAGCAGCCAAGACAAACAGGGCTATGGCTACACCTTC. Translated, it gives CASSQDKQGYGYTF.

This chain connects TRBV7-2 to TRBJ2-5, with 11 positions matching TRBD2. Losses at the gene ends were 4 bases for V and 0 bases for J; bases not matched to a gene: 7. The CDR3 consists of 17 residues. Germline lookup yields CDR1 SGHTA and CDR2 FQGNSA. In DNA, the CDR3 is TGTGCCAGCAGCTCGGGACTAGCGGTTGAGTACCAAGAGACCCAGTACTTC. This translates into CASSSGLAVEYQETQYF.

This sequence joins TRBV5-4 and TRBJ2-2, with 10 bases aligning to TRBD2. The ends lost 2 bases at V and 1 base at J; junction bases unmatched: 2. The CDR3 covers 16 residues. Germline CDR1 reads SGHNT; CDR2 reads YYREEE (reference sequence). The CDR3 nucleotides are TGTGCCAGCAGCTTTAGCGGGGGGCGGAACACCGGGGAGCTGTTTTTT. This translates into CASSFSGGRNTGELFF. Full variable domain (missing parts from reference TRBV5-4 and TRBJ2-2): ETGVTQSPTHLIKTRGQQVTLRCSSQSGHNTVSWYQQALGQGPQFIFQYYREEENGRGNFPPRFSGLQFPNYSSELNVNALELDDSALYLCASSFSGGRNTGELFFGEGSRLTVL.

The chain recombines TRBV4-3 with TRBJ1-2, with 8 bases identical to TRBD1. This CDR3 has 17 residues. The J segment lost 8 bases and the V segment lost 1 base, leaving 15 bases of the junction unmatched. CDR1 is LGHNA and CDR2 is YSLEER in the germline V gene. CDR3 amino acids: CASSQGGLGRGRKGYTF. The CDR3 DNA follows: TGCGCCAGCAGCCAAGGGGGCCTCGGCAGGGGGCGAAAGGGCTACACCTTC.

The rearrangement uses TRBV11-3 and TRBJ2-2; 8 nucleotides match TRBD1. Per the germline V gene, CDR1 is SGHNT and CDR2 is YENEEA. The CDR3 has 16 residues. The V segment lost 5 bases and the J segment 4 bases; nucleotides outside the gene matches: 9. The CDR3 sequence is CASSPRTGIGTGELFF. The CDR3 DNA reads TGTGCCAGCAGCCCACGGACAGGGATCGGCACCGGGGAGCTGTTTTTT.

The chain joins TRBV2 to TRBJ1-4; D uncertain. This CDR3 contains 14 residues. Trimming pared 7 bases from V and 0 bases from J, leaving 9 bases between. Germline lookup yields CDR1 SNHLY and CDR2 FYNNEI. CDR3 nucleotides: TGTGCCAGCACGCTAATTGCAACTAATGAAAAACTGTTTTTT. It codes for CASTLIATNEKLFF.

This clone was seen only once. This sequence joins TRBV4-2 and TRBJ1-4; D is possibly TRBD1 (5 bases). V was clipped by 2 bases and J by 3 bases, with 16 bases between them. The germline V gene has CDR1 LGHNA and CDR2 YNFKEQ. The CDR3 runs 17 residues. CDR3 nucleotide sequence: TGTGCCAGCAGCCAAATTCGGGGGTATGCGGCTAATGAAAAACTGTTTTTT. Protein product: CASSQIRGYAANEKLFF.

The CDR3 DNA is TGTGCCATCACAGCAGGGGGGTATGGCTACACCTTC. As protein: CAITAGGYGYTF. The rearrangement joins TRBV10-3 to TRBJ1-2; TRBD1 matches at 7 bases. The CDR3 extends over 12 amino acids. Looked up from germline, CDR1 is ENHRY and CDR2 is SYGVKD. V was pared by 7 bases and J by 5 bases, with 4 bases of the junction left unmatched.

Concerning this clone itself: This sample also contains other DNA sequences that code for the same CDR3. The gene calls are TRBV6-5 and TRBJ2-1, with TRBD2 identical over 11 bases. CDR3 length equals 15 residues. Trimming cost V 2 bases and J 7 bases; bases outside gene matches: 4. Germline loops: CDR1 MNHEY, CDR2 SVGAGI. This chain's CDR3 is CASSYGLAGGNEQFF. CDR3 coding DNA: TGTGCCAGCAGTTACGGGCTAGCGGGAGGTAATGAGCAGTTCTTC.

The CDR3 reads CASSLSLVGSPYEQYF. The CDR3 nucleotides read TGTGCCAGCAGTTTATCCCTAGTCGGGAGCCCCTACGAGCAGTACTTC. The chain couples TRBV28 to TRBJ2-7; a possible D gene is TRBD2 (6 bases). CDR1 is MDHEN and CDR2 is SYDVKM in the germline V gene. The V and J ends lost 1 base and 2 bases respectively, with 15 bases between them. The CDR3 loop spans 16 amino acids.

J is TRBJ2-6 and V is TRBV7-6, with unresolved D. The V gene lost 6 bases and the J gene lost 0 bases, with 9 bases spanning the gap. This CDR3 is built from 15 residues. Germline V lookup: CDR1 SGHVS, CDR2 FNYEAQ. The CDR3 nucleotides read TGTGCCAGCAGTATACAGAACTCTGGGGCCAACGTCCTGACTTTC. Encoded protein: CASSIQNSGANVLTF. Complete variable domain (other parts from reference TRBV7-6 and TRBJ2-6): GAGVSQSPRYKVTKRGQDVALRCDPISGHVSLYWYRQALGQGPEFLTYFNYEAQQDKSGLPNDRFSAERPEGSISTLTIQRTEQRDSAMYRCASSIQNSGANVLTFGAGSRLTVL.

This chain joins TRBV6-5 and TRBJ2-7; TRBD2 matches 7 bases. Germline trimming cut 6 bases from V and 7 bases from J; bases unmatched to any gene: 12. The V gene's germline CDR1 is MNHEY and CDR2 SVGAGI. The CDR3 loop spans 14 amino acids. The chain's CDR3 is CASSLQLATDEQYF. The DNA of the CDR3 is TGTGCCAGCAGCCTTCAACTAGCGACCGATGAGCAGTACTTC.

CDR3 bases: TGCGCCAGCAGCCAAGATTGGGTTTTTAGGGAGTTTAACACTGAAGCTTTCTTT. This codes for CASSQDWVFREFNTEAFF. The gene calls are TRBV4-1 and TRBJ1-1; D uncertain. V was cut by 0 bases and J by 2 bases, with 19 bases left in between. Germline assignment: CDR1 MGHRA and CDR2 YSYEKL. The CDR3 runs 18 residues.

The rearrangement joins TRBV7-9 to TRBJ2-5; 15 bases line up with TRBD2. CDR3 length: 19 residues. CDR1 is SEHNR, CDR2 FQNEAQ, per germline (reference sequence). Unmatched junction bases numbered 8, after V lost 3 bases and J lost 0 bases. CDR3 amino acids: CASSLLGLAGGTYQETQYF. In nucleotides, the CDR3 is TGTGCCAGCAGCTTGCTCGGACTAGCGGGGGGGACATACCAAGAGACCCAGTACTTC.

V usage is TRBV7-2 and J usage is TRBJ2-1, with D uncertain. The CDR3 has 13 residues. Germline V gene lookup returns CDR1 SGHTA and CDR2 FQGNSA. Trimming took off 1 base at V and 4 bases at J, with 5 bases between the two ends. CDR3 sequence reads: CASSLVLYNEQFF. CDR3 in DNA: TGTGCCAGCAGCTTAGTCCTATACAATGAGCAGTTCTTC. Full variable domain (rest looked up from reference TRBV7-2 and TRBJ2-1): GAGVSQSPSNKVTEKGKDVELRCDPISGHTALYWYRQSLGQGLEFLIYFQGNSAPDKSGLPSDRFSAERTGGSVSTLTIQRTQQEDSAVYLCASSLVLYNEQFFGPGTRLTVL.

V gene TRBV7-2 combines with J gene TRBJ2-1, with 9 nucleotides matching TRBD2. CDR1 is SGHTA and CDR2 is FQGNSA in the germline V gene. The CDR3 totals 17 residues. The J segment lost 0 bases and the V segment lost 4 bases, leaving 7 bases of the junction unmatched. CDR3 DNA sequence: TGTGCCAGCAGCTCAAGACTAGCGGTAAGCTCCTACAATGAGCAGTTCTTC. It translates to CASSSRLAVSSYNEQFF.

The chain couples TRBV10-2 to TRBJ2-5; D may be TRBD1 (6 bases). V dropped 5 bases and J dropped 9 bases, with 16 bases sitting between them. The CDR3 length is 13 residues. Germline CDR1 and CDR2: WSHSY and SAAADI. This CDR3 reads CASSSYETGPQYF. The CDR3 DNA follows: TGCGCCAGCAGTAGCTACGAAACAGGGCCCCAGTACTTC.

The CDR3 sequence is CAISGSRGETQYF. CDR3 coding DNA: TGTGCCATTAGCGGGAGTCGGGGAGAGACCCAGTACTTC. The gene calls are TRBV10-3 and TRBJ2-5, with 9 bases matching TRBD2. Germline V gives CDR1 ENHRY, CDR2 SYGVKD. J gave up 4 bases and V 9 bases, and 6 bases lay outside the gene matches. This CDR3 is built from 13 residues.

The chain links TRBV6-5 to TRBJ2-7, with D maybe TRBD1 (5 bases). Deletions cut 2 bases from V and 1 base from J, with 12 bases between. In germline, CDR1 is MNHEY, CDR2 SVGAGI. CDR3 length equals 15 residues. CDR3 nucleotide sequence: TGTGCCAGCAGTTACGGGGCAGGTCTTTCCTACGAGCAGTACTTC. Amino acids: CASSYGAGLSYEQYF.

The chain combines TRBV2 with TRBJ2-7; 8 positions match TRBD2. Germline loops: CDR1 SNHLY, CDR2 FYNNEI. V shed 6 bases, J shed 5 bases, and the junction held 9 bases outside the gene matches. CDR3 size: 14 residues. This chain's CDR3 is CASRPTSARDEQYF. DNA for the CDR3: TGTGCCAGCAGGCCGACTAGCGCGAGGGACGAGCAGTACTTC.

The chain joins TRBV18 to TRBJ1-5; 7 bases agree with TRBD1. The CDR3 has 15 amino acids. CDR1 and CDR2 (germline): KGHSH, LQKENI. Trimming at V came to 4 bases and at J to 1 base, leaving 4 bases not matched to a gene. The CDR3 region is CASSLQGKSNQPQHF. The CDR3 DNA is TGTGCCAGCTCACTACAGGGGAAGAGCAATCAGCCCCAGCATTTT.

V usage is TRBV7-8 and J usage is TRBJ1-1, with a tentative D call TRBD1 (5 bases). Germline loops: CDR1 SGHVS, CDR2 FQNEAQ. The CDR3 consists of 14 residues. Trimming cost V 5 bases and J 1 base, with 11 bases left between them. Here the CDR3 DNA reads TGTGCCAGCAGCCGCGGGAGGGGGAACACTGAAGCTTTCTTT. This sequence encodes CASSRGRGNTEAFF.